One TCR beta chain is described in this entry. Its antigen remains unknown. These data originate in a study of T cells and Merkel cell carcinoma outcomes. Overall study findings and caveats: Reportedly, T-cell repertoire with density predicts Merkel cell carcinoma outcomes.

Trimming took 2 bases from V and 4 from J; bases not matched to a gene: 13. The CDR3 is made up of 19 amino acids. Per germline, CDR1 SGHDT and CDR2 YYEEEE. Clones were read by immunoSEQ multiplex PCR, and TCRdb kept only the in-frame ones, dropping some. Here the sample spans about 19,000 clones, over 70% being singletons. The chain recombines TRBV5-6 with TRBJ2-5; 14 bases line up with TRBD2. The sequenced material came from tumor tissue from Merkel cell carcinoma. The receptor comes from a human donor with Merkel cell carcinoma. The CDR3 nucleotides are TGTGCCAGCAGCTTTTTGACTAGCGGGAGGGCCCGAAGATCAGAGACCCAGTACTTC. Translated, it gives CASSFLTSGRARRSETQYF.